Listed below are T cell receptor beta chains from one sample, sequenced in a study of shared clonotypes between healthy human individuals. The data were produced by immunoSEQ multiplex PCR, yet TCRdb's version contains in-frame clones alone and is incomplete. The profile shows 600,000 to 700,000 clones, 60% to 75% of them singletons. Material: memory CD4+ T cells sorted from blood. The receptors were sampled from a woman aged 25-40 years in good health. CDR3s include the opening cysteine and the closing phenylalanine or tryptophan. The D gene is left open where the match is weak. Only part of the rows carry a size: once, few, many, or a class if the clone is expanded.

J gene | D gene | clone size | V gene | CDR3 protein | CDR3 DNA
TRBJ1-4 | TRBD1 | once | TRBV15 | CATSRDQGAGEKLFF | TGTGCCACCAGCAGAGATCAGGGGGCGGGTGAAAAACTGTTTTTT
TRBJ2-5 | NA | NA | TRBV5-1 | CATSARGGYQETQYF | TGCGCCACGTCCGCCCGGGGAGGCTACCAAGAGACCCAGTACTTC
TRBJ1-1 | NA | NA | TRBV2 | CASSVRDGAEAFF | TGTGCCAGCAGTGTGAGGGACGGCGCTGAAGCTTTCTTT
TRBJ2-3 | NA | NA | TRBV20-1 | CSAHSTDTQYF | TGCAGTGCCCACAGCACAGATACGCAGTATTTT
TRBJ2-1 | NA | NA | TRBV2 | CASRVTILRSYNEQFF | TGTGCCAGCAGGGTGACTATCTTAAGGTCCTACAATGAGCAGTTCTTC
TRBJ1-1 | NA | many | TRBV5-6 | CASSWGVLNTEAFF | TGTGCCAGCAGTTGGGGGGTCCTGAACACTGAAGCTTTCTTT
TRBJ2-6 | NA | NA | TRBV2 | CASTPDVRVAFSGANVLTF | TGTGCCAGCACCCCGGACGTGAGGGTGGCCTTCTCTGGGGCCAACGTCCTGACTTTC
TRBJ2-1 | NA | NA | TRBV28 | CASSIRLRTIFNEQFF | TGTGCCAGCAGTATACGATTAAGGACTATATTCAATGAGCAGTTCTTC
TRBJ2-7 | TRBD2 | NA | TRBV6-6 | CASSYRLADSSYEQYF | TGTGCCAGCAGTTATCGACTAGCGGATAGCTCCTACGAGCAGTACTTC
TRBJ1-5 | TRBD1 | NA | TRBV27 | CASSMDRWSNQPQHF | TGTGCCAGCAGTATGGACAGGTGGAGCAATCAGCCCCAGCATTTT
TRBJ1-4 | TRBD1 | few | TRBV27 | CASRRNPTGRGEKLFF | TGTGCCAGCAGACGAAACCCGACAGGGCGGGGCGAAAAACTGTTTTTT
TRBJ2-7 | NA | NA | TRBV7-9 | CATNKGGHGVEQYF | TGTGCCACCAACAAAGGGGGACATGGCGTCGAGCAGTACTTC
TRBJ2-7 | TRBD1 | once | TRBV4-1 | CASSRPGQGARWPEQYF | TGCGCCAGCAGCCGACCGGGACAGGGGGCGCGGTGGCCCGAGCAGTACTTC
TRBJ2-1 | NA | NA | TRBV5-1 | CASSEVALNEQFF | TGCGCCAGCAGCGAGGTAGCCTTGAATGAGCAGTTCTTC
TRBJ2-1 | TRBD2 | NA | TRBV4-2 | CASSQAGTSGSNEQFF | TGTGCCAGCAGCCAAGCCGGGACTAGCGGGAGCAATGAGCAGTTCTTC
TRBJ1-2 | NA | NA | TRBV18 | CASSPEFNYGYTF | TGTGCCAGCTCACCTGAATTTAATTATGGCTACACCTTC
TRBJ2-6 | TRBD1 | NA | TRBV19 | CASSEGQGKPGANVLTF | TGTGCCAGTAGTGAGGGACAGGGGAAGCCTGGGGCCAACGTCCTGACTTTC
TRBJ2-5 | NA | NA | TRBV7-9 | CASSYRETQYF | TGTGCCAGCAGCTACCGGGAGACCCAGTACTTC
TRBJ1-4 | NA | NA | TRBV10-3 | CAISESGLFEKLFF | TGTGCCATCAGTGAGTCGGGTCTCTTTGAAAAACTGTTTTTT
TRBJ2-7 | TRBD2 | few | TRBV4-1 | CASSQAPGLAGRSSYEQYF | TGCGCCAGCAGCCAAGCACCGGGACTAGCGGGACGTAGCTCCTACGAGCAGTACTTC
TRBJ1-5 | NA | NA | TRBV4-2 | CASSQDRSGDQPQHF | TGTGCCAGCAGCCAAGATCGGTCAGGCGATCAGCCCCAGCATTTT
TRBJ1-1 | NA | NA | TRBV5-1 | CASSLVPGSTEAFF | TGCGCCAGCAGCTTGGTTCCGGGATCCACTGAAGCTTTCTTT
TRBJ1-1 | NA | NA | TRBV10-3 | CAISLGHLGTEAFF | TGTGCCATCAGCCTGGGACATCTAGGGACTGAAGCTTTCTTT
TRBJ2-1 | TRBD2 | NA | TRBV7-8 | CASSPLAGGIRNEQFF | TGTGCCAGCAGCCCTCTAGCGGGAGGAATACGCAATGAGCAGTTCTTC
TRBJ2-7 | TRBD1 | once | TRBV28 | CASSDRGLRAYEQYF | TGTGCCAGCAGTGACAGGGGTTTGCGTGCCTACGAGCAGTACTTC
TRBJ2-5 | TRBD2 | NA | TRBV7-7 | CASSFRTSGRDEAETQYF | TGTGCCAGCAGCTTCAGGACTAGCGGGAGAGACGAGGCAGAGACCCAGTACTTC
TRBJ2-3 | NA | few | TRBV28 | CASSLPDTQYF | TGTGCCAGCAGTTTACCGGATACGCAGTATTTT